The sequence of this TCR beta chain was determined in a study of Ad26.COV2.S vaccination and SARS-CoV-2 variants. The CDR3 has 14 amino acids. Germline CDR1 is PRHDT and CDR2 is FYEKMQ (reference sequence). Between the trimmed V and J ends, which lost 4 bases and 7 bases, there was a span of 16 bases. Only in-frame clones appear in the TCRdb table, and some are missing; sequencing was by immunoSEQ multiplex PCR. Of around 310,000 clones listed, around 90% are singletons. The treatment here: 15 to 20 received Ad26.COV2.S at low or high dose, single or two shots; about 5 received placebo; per-sample allocation not given. Sampling happened 63 days after the first vaccine or placebo injection.

The receptor was derived from a person aged 18 to 59 who received the Ad26.COV2.S COVID-19 vaccine or a placebo. This chain joins TRBV13 and TRBJ1-1; D perhaps matches TRBD1 (6 bases). The source material was peripheral blood, sampled in a trial of Ad26.COV2.S vaccine versus placebo. The CDR3: CASSSTGSLVEAFF. CDR3 nucleotide sequence: TGTGCCAGCAGCTCTACAGGGTCTCTGGTTGAAGCTTTCTTT.